This entry lists 2 T cell receptor beta chains sequenced from one sample in a study of PD-1 blockade in mismatch repair-deficient tumors (dated by TCRdb to about 2017). Libraries were made using the immunoSEQ multiplex PCR assay. TCRdb obtained this table from immuneACCESS and retained in-frame rearrangements with V and J assigned. These tables miss some clones; where compared with another copy, unresolved V genes account for less than half of the shortfall, and the remainder is unexplained. Present in this sample are under 95,000 clones, around 80% of which were seen just once. The ten largest clones add up to around 5.1% of the sample. Sequencing was performed on peripheral blood, taken 44 weeks after starting pembrolizumab. These receptors originate from an adult with mismatch repair-deficient cancer.

This chain uses TRBV30 with TRBJ1-1; 8 positions agree with TRBD1. The CDR3 runs 14 residues. The germline V gene has CDR1 GTSNPN and CDR2 SVGIG (reference sequence). The ends lost 2 bases at V and 2 bases at J; junction bases unmatched: 4. CDR3 residues: CAWSFGQGNTEAFF. CDR3 sequence (DNA): TGTGCCTGGAGTTTCGGACAGGGAAACACTGAAGCTTTCTTT.

CDR3 sequence reads: CASSLEQRGYTF. In DNA, the CDR3 is TGTGCCAGCAGCTTGGAACAGAGAGGCTACACCTTC. V usage is TRBV5-4 and J usage is TRBJ1-2, with unresolved D. The V end lost 0 bases, the J end lost 8 bases, and 8 bases lay between the germline ends. This CDR3 is 12 amino acids long. CDR1 and CDR2 (germline): SGHNT, YYREEE (reference sequence).